What follows describes a single T cell receptor beta chain. Its target is not known. Deletions cut 7 bases from V and 0 bases from J, with 16 bases between. The germline V gene has CDR1 LNHDA and CDR2 SQIVND (reference sequence). The CDR3 has 17 amino acids. This entry is derived from a study of T-cell reconstitution after alpha-beta-depleted transplantation in children. Points from the study as a whole: Counts and diversity of T cells one year after transplant came mostly from newly produced T cells. Some patients' high day-60 TCRbeta diversity was attributed to recipient cells surviving conditioning. Reportedly, roughly two months post-transplant, alpha-beta T cells arose from several hundred expanded graft clones.

Unique molecular identifiers were incorporated into the prepared TCRbeta library. From the PCR reads, TCRdb called clonotypes with MiXCR, one entry per CDR3 protein. This table has about 160,000 distinct CDR3 sequences, around 10% appearing once. The receptor was isolated from a boy younger than 10 with acute myeloid leukemia, due to receive a stem cell transplant. Source: PBMCs, taken before TCRalphabeta/CD19-depleted stem cell transplant. The chain carries TRBV19 and TRBJ2-6; unclear D gene. The CDR3 spells CASTDILRNSGANVLTF. The CDR3, as DNA: TGTGCCAGTACCGACATACTTAGGAACTCTGGGGCCAACGTCCTGACTTTC.